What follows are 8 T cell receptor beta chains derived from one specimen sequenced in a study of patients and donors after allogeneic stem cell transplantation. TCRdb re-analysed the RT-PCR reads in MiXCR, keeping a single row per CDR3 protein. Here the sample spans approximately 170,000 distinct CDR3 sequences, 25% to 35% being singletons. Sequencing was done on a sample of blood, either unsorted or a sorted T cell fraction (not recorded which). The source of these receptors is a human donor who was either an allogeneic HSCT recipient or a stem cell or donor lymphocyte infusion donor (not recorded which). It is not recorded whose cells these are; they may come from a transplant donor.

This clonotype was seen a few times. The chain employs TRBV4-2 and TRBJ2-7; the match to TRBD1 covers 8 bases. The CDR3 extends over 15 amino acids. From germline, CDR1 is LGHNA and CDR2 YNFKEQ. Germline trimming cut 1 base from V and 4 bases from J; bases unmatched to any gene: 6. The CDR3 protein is CASSQGVNRGYEQYF. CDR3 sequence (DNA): TGTGCCAGCAGCCAAGGTGTGAACAGGGGGTACGAGCAGTACTTC.

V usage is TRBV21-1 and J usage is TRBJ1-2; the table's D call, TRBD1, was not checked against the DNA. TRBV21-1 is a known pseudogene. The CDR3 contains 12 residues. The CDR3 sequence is CAIVTALYGYTF. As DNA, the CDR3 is TGTGCCATCGTGACAGCGCTCTATGGCTACACCTTC.

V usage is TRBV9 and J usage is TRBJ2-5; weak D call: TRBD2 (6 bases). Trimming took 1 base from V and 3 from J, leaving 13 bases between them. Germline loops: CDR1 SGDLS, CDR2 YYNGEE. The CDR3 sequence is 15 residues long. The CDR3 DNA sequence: TGTGCCAGCAGCGTATCCTCGCAGCGGGAAGAGACCCAGTACTTC. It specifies CASSVSSQREETQYF.

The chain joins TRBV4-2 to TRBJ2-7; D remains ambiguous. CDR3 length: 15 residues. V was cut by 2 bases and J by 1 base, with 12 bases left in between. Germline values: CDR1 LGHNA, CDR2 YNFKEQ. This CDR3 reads CASSQTAHESYEQYF. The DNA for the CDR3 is TGTGCCAGCAGCCAAACCGCACACGAATCCTACGAGCAGTACTTC.

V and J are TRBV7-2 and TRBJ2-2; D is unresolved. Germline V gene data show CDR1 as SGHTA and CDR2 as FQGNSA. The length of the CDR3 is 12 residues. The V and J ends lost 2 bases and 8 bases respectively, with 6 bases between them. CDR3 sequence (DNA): TGTGCCAGCAGCTTAATGGGAGGGGAGCTGTTTTTT. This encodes CASSLMGGELFF.

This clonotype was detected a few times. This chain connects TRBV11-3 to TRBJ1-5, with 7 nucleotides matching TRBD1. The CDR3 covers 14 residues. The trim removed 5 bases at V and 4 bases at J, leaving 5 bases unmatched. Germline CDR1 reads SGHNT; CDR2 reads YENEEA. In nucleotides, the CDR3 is TGTGCCAGCAGCGCAGACAGGGAGAATCAGCCCCAGCATTTT. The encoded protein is CASSADRENQPQHF.

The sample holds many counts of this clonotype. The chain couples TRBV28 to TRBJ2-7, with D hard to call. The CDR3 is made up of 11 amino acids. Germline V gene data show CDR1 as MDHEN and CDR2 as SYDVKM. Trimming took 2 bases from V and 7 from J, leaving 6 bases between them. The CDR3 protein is CASSLSREQYF. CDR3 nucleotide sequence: TGTGCCAGCAGTTTAAGCAGAGAGCAGTACTTC.

CDR3 region: CSAPPGQKPTDTQYF. CDR3 nucleotides: TGCAGTGCTCCACCGGGACAGAAACCCACAGATACGCAGTATTTT. The V call is TRBV20-1, the J call TRBJ2-3; 7 nucleotides line up with TRBD1. The V and J ends lost 5 bases and 2 bases, in that order; junction bases with no gene match: 10. CDR1 is DFQATT and CDR2 is SNEGSKA in the germline V gene (reference sequence). The CDR3 consists of 15 residues.